The 18 T cell receptor beta chains below were found in one sample sequenced in a study of cytomegalovirus exposure and HLA in healthy donors. PCR was performed using 60 Vbeta and 13 Jbeta primers. Sequencing was performed with immunoSEQ multiplex PCR; in TCRdb, only in-frame clones are kept and a portion is missing. The table records about 120,000 clones, 77% of them present only once. The sample taken for sequencing was PBMCs. The source of these receptors is a human donor in good health.

This chain links TRBV10-3 with TRBJ2-3; the D gene is possibly TRBD1 (5 bases). The CDR3 has 15 amino acids. CDR1 and CDR2 from the germline V gene are ENHRY and SYGVKD. Trimming stripped 2 bases from V and 4 bases from J, with 13 bases between. CDR3 DNA: TGTGCCATCAGTGAGCCCCAGGGTAGGCCAGATACGCAGTATTTT. This sequence encodes CAISEPQGRPDTQYF.

This clone was picked up a small number of times. The chain carries TRBV13 and TRBJ1-2; D might be TRBD1 (6 bases). CDR1 is PRHDT and CDR2 is FYEKMQ in the germline V gene (reference sequence). This CDR3 comprises 15 residues. Trimming pared 5 bases from V and 1 base from J, leaving 14 bases between. In DNA, the CDR3 is TGTGCCAGCAGCCCCGGGACACAAAATAACTATGGCTACACCTTC. This sequence encodes CASSPGTQNNYGYTF.

This chain links TRBV5-8 with TRBJ1-1; D is uncertain. CDR3 length equals 16 residues. Germline loops: CDR1 SGHTS, CDR2 YDEGEE. The V gene lost 1 base and the J gene lost 0 bases, with 13 bases spanning the gap. The CDR3 is CASSLRTIAMNTEAFF. CDR3 bases: TGTGCCAGCAGCTTGCGGACTATAGCCATGAACACTGAAGCTTTCTTT. The whole variable domain, remainder taken from reference TRBV5-8 and TRBJ1-1, is EAGVTQSPTHLIKTRGQQATLRCSPISGHTSVYWYQQALGLGLQFLLWYDEGEERNRGNFPPRFSGRQFPNYSSELNVNALELEDSALYLCASSLRTIAMNTEAFFGQGTRLTVV.

The chain links TRBV5-6 to TRBJ2-1; 10 bases match TRBD1. After removal of 4 bases from V and 3 bases from J, the junction contained 7 bases not matched to a gene. The CDR3 is 16 amino acids. The germline V gene has CDR1 SGHDT and CDR2 YYEEEE. The CDR3 here is CASSASGTGDYNEQFF. The CDR3 coding sequence is TGTGCCAGCAGCGCCTCCGGGACAGGGGACTACAATGAGCAGTTCTTC. The variable domain in full, with the rest retrieved from reference TRBV5-6 and TRBJ2-1, is DAGVTQSPTHLIKTRGQQVTLRCSPKSGHDTVSWYQQALGQGPQFIFQYYEEEERQRGNFPDRFSGHQFPNYSSELNVNALLLGDSALYLCASSASGTGDYNEQFFGPGTRLTVL.

This rearrangement joins TRBV5-1 to TRBJ2-3; 11 bases align to TRBD2. J was trimmed by 5 bases and V by 0 bases; bases with no gene match: 2. The CDR3 length is 15 residues. CDR1 SGHRS and CDR2 YFSETQ come from the germline V gene. The CDR3 spells CASSLGLAGLDTQYF. Here the CDR3 DNA reads TGCGCCAGCAGCTTGGGACTAGCGGGGTTAGATACGCAGTATTTT.

V and J are TRBV15 and TRBJ2-5, with a tentative D call TRBD2 (6 bases). The V gene lost 4 bases and the J gene lost 3 bases, with 15 bases spanning the gap. The CDR3 totals 15 residues. Germline V gene sequence: CDR1 LNHNV, CDR2 YYDKDF (reference sequence). This CDR3 is CATSKYGTGEETQYF. CDR3 nucleotide sequence: TGTGCCACCAGCAAGTACGGGACTGGGGAAGAGACCCAGTACTTC.

The chain links TRBV6-5 to TRBJ1-2, with D possibly matching TRBD1 (5 bases). The CDR3 is 13 amino acids. Germline CDR1 reads MNHEY; CDR2 reads SVGAGI. V lost 8 bases to trimming and J lost 3 bases, with 13 bases between them. The CDR3 nucleotides read TGTGCCAGCCACCTCCGGGGGGACTATGGCTACACCTTC. Residues: CASHLRGDYGYTF.

A single count supports this clone. The rearrangement uses TRBV27 and TRBJ1-5, with TRBD1 as a possible D gene (5 bases). This CDR3 contains 14 residues. Trimming removed 6 bases at V and 9 bases at J, with 18 bases between. The V gene's germline CDR1 is MNHEY and CDR2 SMNVEV (reference sequence). CDR3 residues: CASSLSGGARPQHF. The CDR3 nucleotides are TGTGCCAGCAGCTTGTCCGGGGGAGCCCGGCCCCAGCATTTT.

This rearrangement joins TRBV19 to TRBJ2-5; tentative D call: TRBD1 (6 bases). The CDR3 is 12 residues long. Germline V gene sequence: CDR1 LNHDA, CDR2 SQIVND (reference sequence). The V end lost 3 bases, the J end lost 10 bases, and 12 bases lay between the germline ends. DNA of the CDR3: TGTGCCAGTAGTATTTCAAGGGACAACCAGTACTTC. As protein: CASSISRDNQYF.

The chain couples TRBV5-6 to TRBJ2-1; D gene uncertain. Germline assignment: CDR1 SGHDT and CDR2 YYEEEE. The ends were cut back, 4 bases at V and 10 bases at J, with 12 bases in the middle. The CDR3 extends over 12 amino acids. CDR3 coding DNA: TGTGCCAGCAGCCCCGGCCGCAGGGAGCAGTTCTTC. Amino acids: CASSPGRREQFF.

J is TRBJ2-5 and V is TRBV4-1, with 10 bases that match TRBD2. In germline, CDR1 is MGHRA, CDR2 YSYEKL. Trimming cost V 3 bases and J 5 bases; bases outside gene matches: 6. The CDR3 consists of 15 residues. CDR3 in DNA: TGCGCCAGCAGCCAGGGACGGACTAGCGGTGAGACCCAGTACTTC. This sequence encodes CASSQGRTSGETQYF.

CDR3 protein: CASSPMASGSSYEQYF. In nucleotides, the CDR3 is TGTGCCAGCTCACCAATGGCTAGCGGGAGTAGCTACGAGCAGTACTTC. The rearrangement joins TRBV18 to TRBJ2-7; 10 bases match TRBD2. The CDR3 runs 16 residues. Germline loops: CDR1 KGHSH, CDR2 LQKENI. Germline trimming cut 2 bases from V and 3 bases from J; bases unmatched to any gene: 7.

The chain combines TRBV7-3 with TRBJ2-5; TRBD1 agrees at 8 bases. This CDR3 comprises 16 residues. The germline CDR1 and CDR2 sequences are SGHTA and FQGTGA. The V gene end was trimmed by 2 bases and the J gene end by 4 bases; junction bases not matched to a gene: 9. This CDR3 is CASSLVAGQGRETQYF. CDR3 bases: TGTGCCAGCAGCTTAGTGGCCGGACAGGGTCGAGAGACCCAGTACTTC.

The chain recombines TRBV28 with TRBJ1-3; D unclear. Trimming shortened V by 4 bases and J by 2 bases, and 3 bases separated the two germline ends. Germline values: CDR1 MDHEN, CDR2 SYDVKM. CDR3 length equals 12 residues. The CDR3 protein is CASSSAGNTIYF. DNA of the CDR3: TGTGCCAGCAGTTCCGCTGGAAACACCATATATTTT.

Worth noting for this clone: The same CDR3 is also encoded by other DNA sequences in this sample. This chain links TRBV2 with TRBJ2-7, with TRBD1 identical over 10 bases. V was pared by 9 bases and J by 2 bases, with 4 bases of the junction left unmatched. The CDR3 is made up of 13 amino acids. The germline CDR1 and CDR2 sequences are SNHLY and FYNNEI. CDR3 sequence reads: CASRGTGAYEQYF. CDR3 bases: TGTGCCAGTAGGGGGACAGGGGCCTACGAGCAGTACTTC.

Only a few counts were recorded for this clone. This sequence joins TRBV5-1 and TRBJ2-7; 9 bases are a match to TRBD1. Germline V gives CDR1 SGHRS, CDR2 YFSETQ. The CDR3 has 14 residues. Trimming cost V 5 bases and J 0 bases; bases outside gene matches: 3. CDR3 region: CASRDRGSSYEQYF. The CDR3 DNA reads TGCGCCAGCAGAGACAGGGGGAGCTCCTACGAGCAGTACTTC.

The chain couples TRBV28 to TRBJ2-7; D remains ambiguous. This CDR3 comprises 13 residues. V was clipped by 3 bases and J by 3 bases, with 9 bases between them. Germline CDR1 MDHEN, CDR2 SYDVKM. As DNA, the CDR3 is TGTGCCAGCAGTTTTGGTGAACTCTACGAGCAGTACTTC. It yields the protein CASSFGELYEQYF.

The chain recombines TRBV21-1 with TRBJ1-4; TRBD1, the table's D call, was not compared with the DNA. TRBV21-1 is a recognized pseudogene. The CDR3 length is 15 residues. The CDR3 region is CASSKGGTGNEKLFF. Written as DNA, the CDR3 is TGTGCCAGCAGCAAAGGGGGGACAGGTAATGAAAAACTGTTTTTT.